What follows are 27 T cell receptor beta chains derived from one specimen sequenced in a study of blood T cell repertoires in COVID-19. Only in-frame clones appear in the TCRdb table, and some are missing; sequencing was by immunoSEQ multiplex PCR. The sample holds about 270,000 clones, around 81% seen once. Material: peripheral blood. The receptors stem from a woman aged 55-70 years with active or convalescent COVID-19.

The chain links TRBV11-2 to TRBJ2-5; 8 bases align to TRBD2. The length of the CDR3 is 18 residues. CDR1 and CDR2 from the germline V gene are SGHAT and FQNNGV. The trim removed 2 bases at V and 5 bases at J, leaving 16 bases unmatched. The chain's CDR3 is CASSLTIGGGWGVETQYF. CDR3 DNA: TGTGCCAGCAGCTTAACGATTGGCGGGGGGTGGGGCGTGGAGACCCAGTACTTC.

The gene calls are TRBV7-9 and TRBJ2-5, with D unclear. Trimming took 5 bases from V and 6 from J, leaving 19 bases between them. Germline-derived CDR1 and CDR2 are SEHNR and FQNEAQ (reference sequence). This CDR3 has 15 amino acids. CDR3: CASSLVLTENKTQYF. The CDR3 region has the DNA TGTGCCAGCAGCCTCGTTTTGACTGAGAATAAGACCCAGTACTTC.

CDR3 loop: CASSWTGGYNEQFF. CDR3 nucleotide sequence: TGTGCCAGCAGTTGGACAGGGGGTTACAATGAGCAGTTCTTC. The rearrangement uses TRBV6-5 and TRBJ2-1, with 10 bases aligning to TRBD1. Germline V lookup: CDR1 MNHEY, CDR2 SVGAGI. Trimming cost V 4 bases and J 4 bases; bases outside gene matches: 1. The CDR3 loop spans 14 amino acids.

The V and J genes are TRBV5-1 and TRBJ1-6, with a weak D call TRBD1 (5 bases). CDR1 is SGHRS and CDR2 is YFSETQ in the germline V gene. The CDR3 is 15 amino acids. Trimming pared 6 bases from V and 0 bases from J, leaving 10 bases between. The CDR3 DNA is TGCGCCAGCACACGACAGAGCTCCTATAATTCACCCCTCCACTTT. It codes for CASTRQSSYNSPLHF. Full variable domain (remainder filled in from reference TRBV5-1 and TRBJ1-6): KAGVTQTPRYLIKTRGQQVTLSCSPISGHRSVSWYQQTPGQGLQFLFEYFSETQRNKGNFPGRFSGRQFSNSRSEMNVSTLELGDSALYLCASTRQSSYNSPLHFGNGTRLTVT.

The chain recombines TRBV28 with TRBJ2-1; 16 nucleotides match TRBD2. The CDR3 loop spans 19 amino acids. V gave up 5 bases and J gave up 1 base; unmatched junction bases: 8. Germline-derived CDR1 and CDR2 are MDHEN and SYDVKM. In DNA, the CDR3 is TGTGCCAGCAGTAAGCCGGGACTAGCGGGGGGGAGGTCCTACAATGAGCAGTTCTTC. Amino acids: CASSKPGLAGGRSYNEQFF.

The chain joins TRBV6-5 to TRBJ1-3; D gene uncertain. This CDR3 spans 16 amino acids. V dropped 2 bases and J dropped 1 base, with 12 bases sitting between them. Germline loops: CDR1 MNHEY, CDR2 SVGAGI. CDR3 coding DNA: TGTGCCAGCAGTTACGCGGGCAGTCGATCTGGAAACACCATATATTTT. As protein: CASSYAGSRSGNTIYF.

This clone was seen more than once but under ten times. The chain carries TRBV2 and TRBJ1-5; D may be TRBD1 (6 bases). The CDR3 extends over 14 amino acids. V was trimmed by 4 bases and J by 3 bases, leaving 10 bases between them. The germline CDR1 and CDR2 sequences are SNHLY and FYNNEI. The CDR3 loop is CASSAWTDNQPQHF. CDR3 bases: TGTGCCAGCAGTGCGTGGACAGACAATCAGCCCCAGCATTTT.

The rearrangement joins TRBV12-5 to TRBJ1-2; TRBD1 aligns across 12 bases. This CDR3 region has 19 residues. The germline V gene encodes CDR1 LGHNT and CDR2 FRNRAP. V was pared by 4 bases and J by 4 bases, with 16 bases of the junction left unmatched. The CDR3 loop is CASGSLGGDRGLFSYGYTF. In DNA, the CDR3 is TGTGCTAGTGGTTCCCTGGGAGGGGACAGGGGGCTGTTTAGCTATGGCTACACCTTC.

This sequence joins TRBV7-8 and TRBJ2-5; the match to TRBD1 covers 8 bases. Germline CDR1 reads SGHVS; CDR2 reads FQNEAQ. This CDR3 has 15 residues. V lost 5 bases to trimming and J lost 5 bases; unmatched junction nucleotides: 10. The CDR3 loop reads CASSLDRGMGETQYF. The CDR3 DNA reads TGTGCCAGCAGCCTCGACAGGGGAATGGGGGAGACCCAGTACTTC.

This clone has just one count. The chain is built from TRBV4-2 and TRBJ2-3; D call uncertain. The CDR3 has 13 amino acids. V was trimmed by 7 bases and J by 5 bases, leaving 13 bases between them. Germline V gene sequence: CDR1 LGHNA, CDR2 YNFKEQ. The CDR3 sequence: CASTQVSGDTQYF. The CDR3 DNA reads TGTGCCAGCACCCAGGTATCGGGAGATACGCAGTATTTT.

This rearrangement joins TRBV6-2 or TRBV6-3 to TRBJ1-5; 12 bases fit TRBD1. The CDR3 sequence is 15 residues long. V shed 6 bases and J 6 bases; nucleotides not matched to a gene: 6. CDR1 and CDR2 (germline): MNHEY, SVGEGT. Written as DNA, the CDR3 is TGTGCCAGCAGCCCGGGACAGGGGGCTCGTCAGCCCCAGCATTTT. Translating it yields CASSPGQGARQPQHF.

The CDR3 nucleotides are TGTGCCATCAGTGCGGGACAGGGTAGTAACGAGCAGTACTTC. This translates into CAISAGQGSNEQYF. The rearrangement joins TRBV10-3 to TRBJ2-7; 9 nucleotides line up with TRBD1. Losses at the gene ends were 4 bases for V and 5 bases for J; bases not matched to a gene: 6. The CDR3 length is 14 residues. The germline V gene has CDR1 ENHRY and CDR2 SYGVKD.

Comments on this clone: Other DNA sequences in the same sample also yield this CDR3. This chain links TRBV6-1 with TRBJ2-3; a weak D match, TRBD2 (6 bases). V lost 2 bases and J lost 6, with 12 bases in between. This CDR3 is 14 amino acids long. The germline V gene encodes CDR1 MNHNS and CDR2 SASEGT. The CDR3 reads CASSETRSGDTQYF. The CDR3 DNA is TGTGCCAGCAGTGAAACGAGAAGCGGGGATACGCAGTATTTT.

The chain is built from TRBV7-2 and TRBJ1-1; possibly TRBD1 for D (6 bases). Germline V lookup: CDR1 SGHTA, CDR2 FQGNSA. V was trimmed by 0 bases and J by 1 base, leaving 12 bases between them. The length of the CDR3 is 16 residues. The CDR3 region has the DNA TGTGCCAGCAGCTTAGCCCAGGGGCCTTGGAACACTGAAGCTTTCTTT. It specifies CASSLAQGPWNTEAFF.

The chain combines TRBV18 with TRBJ2-3; 8 nucleotides agree with TRBD2. CDR3 length equals 15 residues. Germline V CDR1 and CDR2: KGHSH, LQKENI. After removal of 3 bases from V and 2 bases from J, the junction contained 4 bases not matched to a gene. The CDR3 spells CASSPEAGATDTQYF. The CDR3 coding sequence is TGTGCCAGCTCACCGGAAGCGGGGGCCACAGATACGCAGTATTTT.

This clone showed up just a few times. The DNA for the CDR3 is TGTGCCAGCAGTGACGATCAGCCCCAGCATTTT. Translating it yields CASSDDQPQHF. This chain connects TRBV2 to TRBJ1-5, with D hard to call. CDR1 is SNHLY, CDR2 FYNNEI, per germline. This CDR3 region has 11 residues. Between the trimmed V and J ends, which lost 3 bases and 5 bases, there was a span of 2 bases.

The V and J genes are TRBV24-1 and TRBJ1-6; D is unclear. V dropped 5 bases and J dropped 2 bases, with 12 bases sitting between them. CDR3 length equals 16 residues. Germline CDR1 reads KGHDR; CDR2 reads SFDVKD. The CDR3 DNA sequence: TGTGCCACCAGTGTGGGGATGCGGGCCTATAATTCACCCCTCCACTTT. It codes for CATSVGMRAYNSPLHF.

The genes are TRBV5-8 and TRBJ2-3; TRBD1 matches 8 bases. V was pared by 4 bases and J by 4 bases, with 8 bases of the junction left unmatched. This CDR3 has 15 amino acids. Germline V lookup: CDR1 SGHTS, CDR2 YDEGEE. In DNA form, the CDR3 reads TGTGCCAGCAGCCTTACTCAGGGGGCGTCAGATACGCAGTATTTT. Translation gives CASSLTQGASDTQYF.

The chain has TRBV29-1 and TRBJ1-2; the match to TRBD1 covers 8 bases. Germline CDR1 reads SQVTM; CDR2 reads ANQGSEA. The CDR3 sequence is 17 residues long. V shed 0 bases, J shed 1 base, and the junction held 10 bases outside the gene matches. For the CDR3, the DNA is TGCAGCGTTGAAGATCAAGCCAGGGGGCTGTTTAACTATGGCTACACCTTC. Its protein product is CSVEDQARGLFNYGYTF.

The chain is built from TRBV4-3 and TRBJ1-1, with D possibly TRBD1 on 5 matching bases. Trimming shortened V by 0 bases and J by 5 bases, and 19 bases separated the two germline ends. CDR1 and CDR2 (germline): LGHNA, YSLEER. This CDR3 has 17 residues. CDR3 sequence reads: CASSQDGGGRGRTEAFF. In DNA, the CDR3 is TGCGCCAGCAGCCAAGATGGGGGGGGGAGGGGAAGGACTGAAGCTTTCTTT.

This rearrangement joins TRBV5-4 to TRBJ1-1; 9 nucleotides line up with TRBD1. Germline CDR1 and CDR2: SGHNT and YYREEE (reference sequence). Germline trimming cut 0 bases from V and 11 bases from J; bases unmatched to any gene: 5. This CDR3 has 13 amino acids. CDR3: CASSLDRGLRAFF. CDR3 DNA sequence: TGTGCCAGCAGCTTGGACAGGGGGCTAAGGGCTTTCTTT.

The chain recombines TRBV6-1 with TRBJ2-3, with D maybe TRBD1 (5 bases). The germline CDR1 and CDR2 sequences are MNHNS and SASEGT. Trimming shortened V by 1 base and J by 3 bases, and 11 bases separated the two germline ends. The CDR3 loop spans 15 amino acids. CDR3 sequence (DNA): TGTGCCAGCAGTGAAGGGACATGGGGAACAGATACGCAGTATTTT. This sequence encodes CASSEGTWGTDTQYF.

The chain combines TRBV14 with TRBJ1-1, with D tentatively TRBD1 (6 bases). Per the germline V gene, CDR1 is SGHDN and CDR2 is FVKESK. The CDR3 sequence is 14 residues long. V dropped 6 bases and J dropped 0 bases, with 11 bases sitting between them. The CDR3 DNA sequence: TGTGCCAGCAGGGCCTACAGGGTGAACACTGAAGCTTTCTTT. It codes for CASRAYRVNTEAFF. Looking up the rest from reference TRBV14 and TRBJ1-1 gives the full variable domain: EAGVTQFPSHSVIEKGQTVTLRCDPISGHDNLYWYRRVMGKEIKFLLHFVKESKQDESGMPNNRFLAERTGGTYSTLKVQPAELEDSGVYFCASRAYRVNTEAFFGQGTRLTVV.

This clone came up a few times. The chain joins TRBV2 to TRBJ2-1, with 11 nucleotides matching TRBD2. Germline trimming cut 5 bases from V and 6 bases from J; bases unmatched to any gene: 6. The germline gives CDR1 SNHLY, CDR2 FYNNEI. The CDR3 has 15 amino acids. CDR3 region: CASSKLAGETNEQFF. Here the CDR3 DNA reads TGTGCCAGCAGTAAACTAGCGGGAGAAACCAATGAGCAGTTCTTC.

The rearrangement joins TRBV4-2 to TRBJ2-7; the match to TRBD1 covers 8 bases. The CDR3 has 15 amino acids. Unmatched junction bases numbered 11, after V lost 4 bases and J lost 6 bases. CDR1 LGHNA and CDR2 YNFKEQ come from the germline V gene. This chain's CDR3 is CASSRADRGGGEQYF. In nucleotides, the CDR3 is TGTGCCAGCAGCCGAGCCGACAGGGGTGGAGGCGAGCAGTACTTC.

Judged by abundance, this clone is large (0.1 to 1%). This chain uses TRBV10-3 with TRBJ1-1; no reliable D call. CDR3 length equals 15 residues. V shed 2 bases and J shed 5 bases, with 15 bases lying between them. Germline CDR1 reads ENHRY; CDR2 reads SYGVKD. The CDR3 nucleotides read TGTGCCATCAGTGAGGGTGGAGGGCTGGGGACTGAAGCTTTCTTT. This encodes CAISEGGGLGTEAFF.

The V gene is TRBV5-4, the J gene TRBJ1-1, with D perhaps matching TRBD1 (5 bases). Trimming removed 2 bases from V and 3 bases from J, with 14 bases in between. CDR1 is SGHNT, CDR2 YYREEE, per germline (reference sequence). The CDR3 covers 15 residues. CDR3 in DNA: TGTGCCAGCAGCTTTCAGGGCAGGAGGGACACTGAAGCTTTCTTT. Protein sequence: CASSFQGRRDTEAFF.